This T cell receptor beta chain emerged from a study of blood T cell repertoires in COVID-19. About the research overall: PBMCs, B-cell-depleted T cells, or T cells were the source of the cDNA or gDNA that made up the material.

Profiling relied on immunoSEQ multiplex PCR, and the TCRdb table lists in-frame clones only, not all of them. Here the sample spans under 75,000 clones, roughly 81% being singletons. V lost 3 bases and J 8 bases, leaving 14 bases between the germline ends. This CDR3 region has 15 residues. Germline V lookup: CDR1 LGHDT, CDR2 YNNKEL (reference sequence). Material for sequencing was peripheral blood. This clonotype was sampled from an elderly man with acute or convalescent COVID-19. The V gene is TRBV3-1 (or the pseudogene TRBV3-2), the J gene TRBJ1-6; D call uncertain. This CDR3 is CASSHGPCEHSPLHF. The CDR3 DNA reads as TGTGCCAGCAGCCATGGGCCCTGCGAGCATTCACCCCTCCACTTT.